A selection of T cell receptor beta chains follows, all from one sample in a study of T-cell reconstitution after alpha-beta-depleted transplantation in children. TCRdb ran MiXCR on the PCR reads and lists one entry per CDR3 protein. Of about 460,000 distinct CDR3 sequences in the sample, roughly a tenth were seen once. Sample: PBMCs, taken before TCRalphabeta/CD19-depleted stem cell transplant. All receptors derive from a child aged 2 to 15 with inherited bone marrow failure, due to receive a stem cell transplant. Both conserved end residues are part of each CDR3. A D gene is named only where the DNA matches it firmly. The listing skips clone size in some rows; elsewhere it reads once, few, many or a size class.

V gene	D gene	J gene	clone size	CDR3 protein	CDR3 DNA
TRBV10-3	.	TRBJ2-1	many	CAISGRDLNEQFF	TGTGCCATCAGTGGGAGGGACCTTAATGAGCAGTTCTTC
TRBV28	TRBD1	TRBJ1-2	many	CASSSIFGQGNYGYTF	TGTGCCAGCAGCTCAATATTCGGACAGGGGAACTATGGCTACACCTTC
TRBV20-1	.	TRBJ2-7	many	CSATGSHEQYF	TGCAGTGCCACAGGGTCCCACGAGCAGTACTTC
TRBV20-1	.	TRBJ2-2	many	CSFGRTSNTGELFF	TGCAGTTTTGGCCGGACATCCAACACCGGGGAGCTGTTTTTT
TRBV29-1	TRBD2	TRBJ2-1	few	CSVPGLGAYNEQFF	TGCAGCGTTCCGGGACTAGGGGCCTACAATGAGCAGTTCTTC
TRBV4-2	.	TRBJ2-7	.	CAMGPGLGAMSEQYF	TGTGCCATGGGCCCCGGGCTGGGCGCCATGAGCGAGCAGTACTTC
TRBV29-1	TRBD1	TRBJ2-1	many	CSVVVPGGNRGEQFF	TGCAGCGTTGTGGTTCCAGGGGGCAATCGGGGTGAGCAGTTCTTC
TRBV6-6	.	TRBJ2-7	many	CASSYLGREQYF	TGTGCCAGCAGTTATTTGGGCCGCGAGCAGTACTTC
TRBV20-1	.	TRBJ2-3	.	CSARGLRGRTDTQYF	TGCAGTGCTAGGGGGCTTCGGGGGAGGACAGATACGCAGTATTTT
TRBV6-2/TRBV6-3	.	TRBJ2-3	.	CASSDQDTTDTQYF	TGTGCCAGCAGTGACCAGGACACCACAGATACGCAGTATTTT
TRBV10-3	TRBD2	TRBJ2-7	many	CAITASGGSSYEQYF	TGTGCCATCACCGCCAGCGGGGGTAGCTCCTACGAGCAGTACTTC
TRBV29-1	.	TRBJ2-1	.	CSVEVVGHEQFF	TGCAGCGTTGAAGTGGTGGGCCATGAGCAGTTCTTC
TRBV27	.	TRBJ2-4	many	CASSHETSTKNIQYF	TGTGCCAGCAGCCATGAAACTAGCACCAAAAACATTCAGTACTTC
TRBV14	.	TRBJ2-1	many	CASNLRSGNYNEQFF	TGTGCCAGCAACCTTCGTAGCGGAAATTACAATGAGCAGTTCTTC
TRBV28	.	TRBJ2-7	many	CASSLPLDPYEQYF	TGTGCCAGCAGCCTACCCCTGGATCCCTACGAGCAGTACTTC
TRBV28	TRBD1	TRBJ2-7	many	CASSSGTGIYEQYF	TGTGCCAGCAGTTCCGGGACAGGGATCTACGAGCAGTACTTC
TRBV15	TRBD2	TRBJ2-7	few	CATGTSSGDFYGEQYF	TGTGCCACCGGAACCTCTAGCGGGGATTTCTACGGAGAGCAGTACTTC
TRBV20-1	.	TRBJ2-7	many	CSARDGSVYEQYF	TGCAGTGCTAGAGATGGTTCGGTCTACGAGCAGTACTTC
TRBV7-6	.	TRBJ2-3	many	CASSLAGESDTQYF	TGTGCCAGCAGCTTAGCGGGAGAGTCAGATACGCAGTATTTT
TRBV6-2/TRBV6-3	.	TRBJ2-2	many	CASGGGNTGELFF	TGTGCCAGCGGTGGGGGCAACACCGGGGAGCTGTTTTTT
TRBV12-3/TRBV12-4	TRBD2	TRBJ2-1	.	CASSSFLSGRSYNEQFF	TGTGCCAGCAGTTCCTTCCTTAGCGGGAGGTCCTACAATGAGCAGTTCTTC
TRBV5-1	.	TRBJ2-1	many	CASSPGSAHNEQFF	TGCGCCAGCAGCCCCGGTTCCGCCCACAATGAGCAGTTCTTC
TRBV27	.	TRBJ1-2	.	CASSFGAPNYGYTF	TGTGCCAGCAGTTTCGGGGCTCCAAACTATGGCTACACCTTC
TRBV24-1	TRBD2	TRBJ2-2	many	CATSDPTSGATGELFF	TGTGCCACCAGTGACCCAACTAGCGGGGCCACCGGGGAGCTGTTTTTT
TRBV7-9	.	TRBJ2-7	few	CASSFWRADLSYEQYF	TGTGCCAGCAGCTTTTGGCGTGCCGATTTATCCTACGAGCAGTACTTC
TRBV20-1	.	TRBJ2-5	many	CSASRQETQYF	TGCAGTGCTAGTCGGCAAGAGACCCAGTACTTC
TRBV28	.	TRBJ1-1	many	CASSLSRWDTEAFF	TGTGCCAGCAGTTTAAGCCGCTGGGACACTGAAGCTTTCTTT
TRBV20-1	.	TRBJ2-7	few	CSARGLGNYEQYF	TGCAGTGCTAGAGGACTAGGAAACTACGAGCAGTACTTC
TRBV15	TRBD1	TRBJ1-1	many	CATSRGPGQGSTEAFF	TGTGCCACCAGCAGAGGCCCGGGACAGGGGAGCACTGAAGCTTTCTTT
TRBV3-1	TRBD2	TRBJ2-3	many	CASSQSGSVGIDTQYF	TGTGCCAGCAGCCAAAGCGGGAGCGTGGGGATAGATACGCAGTATTTT
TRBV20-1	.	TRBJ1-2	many	CSVRGGGYTF	TGCAGTGTTAGGGGGGGAGGCTACACCTTC
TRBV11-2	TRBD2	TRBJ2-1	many	CASSFLTSGSLSYNEQFF	TGTGCCAGCAGCTTCCTGACTAGCGGGAGCCTCTCCTACAATGAGCAGTTCTTC
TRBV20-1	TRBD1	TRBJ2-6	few	CSARGPRGSGANVLTF	TGCAGTGCTAGGGGCCCCAGGGGGTCTGGGGCCAACGTCCTGACTTTC
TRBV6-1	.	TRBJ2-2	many	CASSRLVPGELFF	TGTGCCAGCAGTCGACTAGTACCCGGGGAGCTGTTTTTT
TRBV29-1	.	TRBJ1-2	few	CSVARDYGYTF	TGCAGCGTTGCTCGGGACTATGGCTACACCTTC
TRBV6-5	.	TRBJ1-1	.	CASSYSVSMNTEAFF	TGTGCCAGCAGTTACTCGGTCAGTATGAATACTGAAGCTTTCTTT
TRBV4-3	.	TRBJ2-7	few	CASSQDLGGHTYEQYF	TGCGCCAGCAGCCAAGATCTTGGAGGGCACACCTACGAGCAGTACTTC
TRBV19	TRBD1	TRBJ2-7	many	CASRKDRITYEQYF	TGTGCCAGTAGAAAGGACAGGATTACCTACGAGCAGTACTTC
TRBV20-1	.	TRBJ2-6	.	CSVWAAGANVLTF	TGCAGTGTATGGGCGGCTGGGGCCAACGTCCTGACTTTC
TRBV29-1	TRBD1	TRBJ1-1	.	CSILDRVYTEAFF	TGCAGCATCCTAGACAGGGTCTACACTGAAGCTTTCTTT
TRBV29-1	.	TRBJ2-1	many	CSADGGNPYNEQFF	TGCAGCGCCGATGGGGGGAACCCCTACAATGAGCAGTTCTTC
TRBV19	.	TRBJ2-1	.	CATEDYLGYNEQFF	TGTGCCACCGAAGACTATTTAGGGTACAATGAGCAGTTCTTC
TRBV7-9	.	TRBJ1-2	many	CASSIDYGYTF	TGTGCCAGCAGCATAGACTATGGCTACACCTTC
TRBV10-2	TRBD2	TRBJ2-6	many	CASSDVGGLASKGVLTF	TGCGCCAGCAGTGATGTGGGGGGACTAGCCTCGAAGGGAGTCCTGACTTTC
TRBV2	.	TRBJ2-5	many	CASSDAAGRGEETQYF	TGTGCCAGCAGTGACGCCGCCGGCCGCGGGGAAGAGACCCAGTACTTC
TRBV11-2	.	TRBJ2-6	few	CASTQGGVYGANVLTF	TGTGCCAGCACCCAAGGGGGGGTATACGGGGCCAACGTCCTGACTTTC
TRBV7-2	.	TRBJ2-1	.	CASSFSRDLPNEQFF	TGTGCCAGCAGCTTTAGCCGGGACCTCCCCAATGAGCAGTTCTTC
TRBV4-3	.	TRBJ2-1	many	CASSPSLFYNEQFF	TGCGCCAGCAGCCCTTCCCTTTTCTACAATGAGCAGTTCTTC
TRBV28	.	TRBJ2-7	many	CASSLVWAPSYEQYF	TGTGCCAGCAGTTTAGTGTGGGCCCCCTCCTACGAGCAGTACTTC
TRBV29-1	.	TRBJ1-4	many	CSTGTATNEKLFF	TGCAGCACGGGGACGGCTACTAATGAAAAACTGTTTTTT
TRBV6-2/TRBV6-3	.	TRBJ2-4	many	CASGARTALAKNIQYF	TGTGCCAGCGGGGCCAGAACAGCCTTAGCCAAAAACATTCAGTACTTC
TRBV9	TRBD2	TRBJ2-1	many	CASSVTSGSFNEQFF	TGTGCCAGCAGCGTTACCAGCGGGAGCTTCAATGAGCAGTTCTTC